In its sample, the clone carrying this T cell receptor beta chain was seen once. Its antigen remains unknown. The study used samples holding roughly 1-10 million cryopreserved PBMC before DNA extraction. The CDR3 consists of 17 residues. The V gene's germline CDR1 is MDHEN and CDR2 SYDVKM. Trimming at V came to 4 bases and at J to 6 bases, leaving 12 bases not matched to a gene. At survey level, the immunoSEQ assay was run in its v3.0 version. The data were produced by immunoSEQ multiplex PCR, yet TCRdb's version contains in-frame clones alone and is incomplete. Of approximately 25,000 clones in the sample, approximately 80% are singletons; the top ten hold 2% to 2.5%. This record belongs to a study of long-term antiretroviral therapy in people with HIV. Study-wide results and caveats: ART adherence, viral resistance and therapy changes were not recorded. Even long-term ART left TRB diversity below transplant donor controls, despite gains.

The clonotype originates from a man aged 45-60 years with HIV. J is TRBJ1-5 and V is TRBV28; 10 bases are a match to TRBD1. The sequenced sample was unsorted PBMCs, obtained 3 years after starting antiretroviral therapy. CDR3 protein: CASSSATGGAFGQPQHF. CDR3 sequence (DNA): TGTGCCAGCAGTTCCGCGACAGGGGGCGCGTTTGGTCAGCCCCAGCATTTT. Complete variable domain (other parts from reference TRBV28 and TRBJ1-5): DVKVTQSSRYLVKRTGEKVFLECVQDMDHENMFWYRQDPGLGLRLIYFSYDVKMKEKGDIPEGYSVSREKKERFSLILESASTNQTSMYLCASSSATGGAFGQPQHFGDGTRLSIL.